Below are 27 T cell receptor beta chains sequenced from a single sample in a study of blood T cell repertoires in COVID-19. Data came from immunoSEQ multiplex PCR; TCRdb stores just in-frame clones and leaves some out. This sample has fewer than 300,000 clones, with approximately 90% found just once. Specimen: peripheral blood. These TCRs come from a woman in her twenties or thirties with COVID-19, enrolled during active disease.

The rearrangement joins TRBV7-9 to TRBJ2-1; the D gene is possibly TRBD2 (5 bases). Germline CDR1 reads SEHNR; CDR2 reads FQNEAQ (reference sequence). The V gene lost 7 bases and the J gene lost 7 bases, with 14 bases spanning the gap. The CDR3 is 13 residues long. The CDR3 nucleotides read TGTGCCAGCACCCACGGGTGGACTAATGAGCAGTTCTTC. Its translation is CASTHGWTNEQFF. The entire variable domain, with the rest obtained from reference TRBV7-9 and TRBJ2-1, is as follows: DTGVSQNPRHKITKRGQNVTFRCDPISEHNRLYWYRQTLGQGPEFLTYFQNEAQLEKSRLLSDRFSAERPKGSFSTLEIQRTEQGDSAMYLCASTHGWTNEQFFGPGTRLTVL.

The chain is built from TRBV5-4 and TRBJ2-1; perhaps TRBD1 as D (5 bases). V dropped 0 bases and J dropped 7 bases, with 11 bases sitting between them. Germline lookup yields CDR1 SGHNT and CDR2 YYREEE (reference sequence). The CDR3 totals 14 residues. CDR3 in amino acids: CASSLGQGTNEQFF. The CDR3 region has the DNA TGTGCCAGCAGCTTGGGGCAGGGTACAAATGAGCAGTTCTTC.

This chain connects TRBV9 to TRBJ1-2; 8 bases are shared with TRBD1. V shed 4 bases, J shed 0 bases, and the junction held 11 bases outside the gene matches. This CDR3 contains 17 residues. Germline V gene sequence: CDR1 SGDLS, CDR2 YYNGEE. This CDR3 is CASSPRQGTSANYGYTF. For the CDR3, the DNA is TGTGCCAGCAGCCCCCGACAGGGGACCTCAGCTAACTATGGCTACACCTTC.

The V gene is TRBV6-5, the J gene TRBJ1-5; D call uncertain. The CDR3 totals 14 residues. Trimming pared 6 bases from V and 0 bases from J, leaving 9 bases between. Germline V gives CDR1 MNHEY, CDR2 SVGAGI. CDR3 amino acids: CASRPTGSNQPQHF. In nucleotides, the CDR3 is TGTGCCAGCAGACCCACGGGTAGCAATCAGCCCCAGCATTTT.

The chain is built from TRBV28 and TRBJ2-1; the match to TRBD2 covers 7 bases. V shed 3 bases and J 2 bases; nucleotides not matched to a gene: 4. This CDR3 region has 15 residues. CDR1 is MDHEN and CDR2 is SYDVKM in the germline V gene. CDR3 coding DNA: TGTGCCAGCAGTTTGGGGCTAGCGGCCTACAATGAGCAGTTCTTC. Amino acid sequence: CASSLGLAAYNEQFF.

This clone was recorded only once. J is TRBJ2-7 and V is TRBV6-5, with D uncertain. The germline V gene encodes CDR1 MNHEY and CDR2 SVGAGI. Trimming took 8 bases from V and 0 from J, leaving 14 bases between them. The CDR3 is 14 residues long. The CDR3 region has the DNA TGTGCCAGCCTCCAGGTCGTTGACTCCTACGAGCAGTACTTC. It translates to CASLQVVDSYEQYF.

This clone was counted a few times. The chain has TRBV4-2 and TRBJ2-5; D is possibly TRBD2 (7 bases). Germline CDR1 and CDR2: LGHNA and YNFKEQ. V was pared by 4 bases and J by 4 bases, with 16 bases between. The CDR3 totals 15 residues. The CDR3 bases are TGTGCCAGCAGCCGAAATCAAGGGGGGGGAGAGACCCAGTACTTC. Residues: CASSRNQGGGETQYF.

CDR3 loop: CASSLSEGAVGETQYF. CDR3 DNA sequence: TGTGCCAGCAGCTTATCTGAGGGGGCAGTAGGAGAGACCCAGTACTTC. The chain combines TRBV7-3 with TRBJ2-5, with 7 bases lining up with TRBD1. The CDR3 extends over 16 amino acids. Germline CDR1 reads SGHTA; CDR2 reads FQGTGA. V was clipped by 2 bases and J by 4 bases; unmatched bases: 10.

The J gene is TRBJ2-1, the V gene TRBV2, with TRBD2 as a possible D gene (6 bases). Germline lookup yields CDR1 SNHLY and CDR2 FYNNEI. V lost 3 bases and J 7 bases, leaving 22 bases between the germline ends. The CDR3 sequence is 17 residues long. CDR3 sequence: CASSDGPRPRRGNEQFF. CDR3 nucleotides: TGTGCCAGCAGTGATGGCCCGAGACCACGTCGGGGGAATGAGCAGTTCTTC.

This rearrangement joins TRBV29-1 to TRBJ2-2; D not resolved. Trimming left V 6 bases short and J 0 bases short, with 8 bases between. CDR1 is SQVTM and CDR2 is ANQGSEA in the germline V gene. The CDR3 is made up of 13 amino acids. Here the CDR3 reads CSVCIANTGELFF. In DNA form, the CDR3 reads TGCAGCGTATGTATAGCGAACACCGGGGAGCTGTTTTTT.

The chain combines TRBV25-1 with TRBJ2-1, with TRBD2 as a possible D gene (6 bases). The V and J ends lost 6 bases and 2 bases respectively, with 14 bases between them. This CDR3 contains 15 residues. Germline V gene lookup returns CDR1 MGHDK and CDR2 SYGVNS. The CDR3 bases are TGTGCCAGCAGCCCATCTAGCGCGACCTACAATGAGCAGTTCTTC. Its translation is CASSPSSATYNEQFF.

Here the CDR3 DNA reads TGTGCCAGCTCACCGGAAATTGACAGAGGTCGAAACTATGGCTACACCTTC. Protein product: CASSPEIDRGRNYGYTF. The V gene is TRBV18, the J gene TRBJ1-2, with a weak D call TRBD1 (5 bases). CDR1 is KGHSH and CDR2 is LQKENI in the germline V gene. The CDR3 runs 17 residues. V was pared by 3 bases and J by 2 bases, with 19 bases between.

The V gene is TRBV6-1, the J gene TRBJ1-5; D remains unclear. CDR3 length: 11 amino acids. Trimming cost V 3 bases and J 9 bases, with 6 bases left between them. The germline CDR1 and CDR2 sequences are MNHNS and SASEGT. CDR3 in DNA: TGTGCCAGCAGTGAGCCAGGGCCCCAGCATTTT. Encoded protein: CASSEPGPQHF.

The CDR3 region has the DNA TGTGCCAGTAGTATTCAATCGACAGGGGCTAACTATGGCTACACCTTC. Residues: CASSIQSTGANYGYTF. The J gene is TRBJ1-2, the V gene TRBV19, with 8 positions matching TRBD1. V lost 3 bases to trimming and J lost 0 bases; unmatched junction nucleotides: 6. The CDR3 is 16 residues long. Germline V lookup: CDR1 LNHDA, CDR2 SQIVND (reference sequence).

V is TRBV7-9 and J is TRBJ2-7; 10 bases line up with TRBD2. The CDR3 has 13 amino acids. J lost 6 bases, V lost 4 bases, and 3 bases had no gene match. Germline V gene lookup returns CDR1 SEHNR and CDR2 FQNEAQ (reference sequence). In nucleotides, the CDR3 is TGTGCCAGCAGCTCTAGCGGGAGAGTCGAGCAGTACTTC. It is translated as CASSSSGRVEQYF. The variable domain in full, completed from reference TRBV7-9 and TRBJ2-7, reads DTGVSQNPRHKITKRGQNVTFRCDPISEHNRLYWYRQTLGQGPEFLTYFQNEAQLEKSRLLSDRFSAERPKGSFSTLEIQRTEQGDSAMYLCASSSSGRVEQYFGPGTRLTVT.

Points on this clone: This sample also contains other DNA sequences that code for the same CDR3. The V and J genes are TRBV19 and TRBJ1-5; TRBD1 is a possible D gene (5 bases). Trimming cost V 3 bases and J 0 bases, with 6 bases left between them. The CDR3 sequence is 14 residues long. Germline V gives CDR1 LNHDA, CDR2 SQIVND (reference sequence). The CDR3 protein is CASSIRDSNQPQHF. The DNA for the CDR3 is TGTGCCAGTAGTATCAGGGATAGCAATCAGCCCCAGCATTTT.

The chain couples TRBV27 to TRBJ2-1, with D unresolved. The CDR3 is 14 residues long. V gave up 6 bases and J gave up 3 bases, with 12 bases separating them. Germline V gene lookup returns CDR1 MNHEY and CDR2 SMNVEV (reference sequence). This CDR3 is CASSPFSNYNEQFF. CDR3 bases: TGTGCCAGCAGCCCGTTCTCTAACTACAATGAGCAGTTCTTC.

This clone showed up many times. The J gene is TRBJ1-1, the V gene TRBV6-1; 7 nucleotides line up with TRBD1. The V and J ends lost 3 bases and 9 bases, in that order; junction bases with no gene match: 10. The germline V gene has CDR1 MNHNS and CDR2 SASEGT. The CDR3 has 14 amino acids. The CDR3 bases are TGTGCCAGCAGTGACCCGGCACAGGGGCGCCAAGCTTTCTTT. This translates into CASSDPAQGRQAFF.

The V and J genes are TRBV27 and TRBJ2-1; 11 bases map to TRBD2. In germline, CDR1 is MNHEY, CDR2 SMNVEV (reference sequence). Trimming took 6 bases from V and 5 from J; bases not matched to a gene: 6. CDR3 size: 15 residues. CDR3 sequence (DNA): TGTGCCAGCAGCCTAGCGGGAGGTGGGAACAATGAGCAGTTCTTC. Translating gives CASSLAGGGNNEQFF.

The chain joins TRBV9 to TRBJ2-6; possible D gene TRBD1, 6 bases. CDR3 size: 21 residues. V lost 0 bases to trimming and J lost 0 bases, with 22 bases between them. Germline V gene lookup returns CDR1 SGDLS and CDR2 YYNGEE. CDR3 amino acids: CASSVEVLGRGSHSGANVLTF. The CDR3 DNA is TGTGCCAGCAGCGTAGAAGTTTTGGGCAGGGGCAGTCACTCTGGGGCCAACGTCCTGACTTTC.

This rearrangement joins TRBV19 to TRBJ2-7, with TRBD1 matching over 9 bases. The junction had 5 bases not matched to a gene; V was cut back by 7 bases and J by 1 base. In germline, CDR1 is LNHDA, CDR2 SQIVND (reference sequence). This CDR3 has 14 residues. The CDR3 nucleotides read TGTGCCAGTAACGCCGGGACAGGGTCCTACGAGCAGTACTTC. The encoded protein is CASNAGTGSYEQYF.

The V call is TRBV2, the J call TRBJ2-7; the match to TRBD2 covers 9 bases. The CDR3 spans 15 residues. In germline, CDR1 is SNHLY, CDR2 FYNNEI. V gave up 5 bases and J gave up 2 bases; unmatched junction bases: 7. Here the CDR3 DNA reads TGTGCCAGCAGTTTTGGCGCTAGCGGGACCTACGAGCAGTACTTC. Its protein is CASSFGASGTYEQYF.

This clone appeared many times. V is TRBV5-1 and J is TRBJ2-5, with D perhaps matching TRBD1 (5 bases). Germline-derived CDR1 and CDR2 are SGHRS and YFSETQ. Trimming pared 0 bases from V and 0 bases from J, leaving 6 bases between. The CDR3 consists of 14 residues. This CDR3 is CASSLGQYQETQYF. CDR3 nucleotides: TGCGCCAGCAGCTTGGGACAGTACCAAGAGACCCAGTACTTC.

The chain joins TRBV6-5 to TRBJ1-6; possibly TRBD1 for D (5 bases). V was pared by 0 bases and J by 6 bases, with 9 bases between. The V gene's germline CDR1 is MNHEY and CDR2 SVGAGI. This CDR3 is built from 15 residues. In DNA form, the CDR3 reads TGTGCCAGCAGTTACTCGGGGGGGGGTAATTCACCCCTCCACTTT. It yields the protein CASSYSGGGNSPLHF.

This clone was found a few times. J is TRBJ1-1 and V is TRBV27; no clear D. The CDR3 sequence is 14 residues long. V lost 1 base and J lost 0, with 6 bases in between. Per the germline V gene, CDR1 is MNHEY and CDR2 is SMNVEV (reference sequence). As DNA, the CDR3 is TGTGCCAGCAGTTTATACGGGTTGAACACTGAAGCTTTCTTT. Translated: CASSLYGLNTEAFF.

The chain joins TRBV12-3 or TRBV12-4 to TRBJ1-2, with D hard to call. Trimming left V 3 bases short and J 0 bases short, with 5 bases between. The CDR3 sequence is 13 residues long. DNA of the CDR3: TGTGCCAGCAGTTTCGGAGCTAACTATGGCTACACCTTC. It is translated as CASSFGANYGYTF.

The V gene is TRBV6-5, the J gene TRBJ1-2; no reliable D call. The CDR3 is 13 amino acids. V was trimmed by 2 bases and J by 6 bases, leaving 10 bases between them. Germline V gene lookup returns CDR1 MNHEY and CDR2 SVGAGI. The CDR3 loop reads CASSYAGRDGYTF. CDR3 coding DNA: TGTGCCAGCAGTTACGCCGGGCGGGATGGCTACACCTTC.